The 28 T cell receptor beta chains reported below all come from one sample, sequenced in a study of Ad26.COV2.S vaccination and SARS-CoV-2 variants. Treatment noted: roughly 19 received Ad26.COV2.S at low or high dose, single or two shots; several received placebo; per-sample allocation not given. Sampling happened 63 days after the first vaccine or placebo injection. The protocol was immunoSEQ multiplex PCR, while the TCRdb copy is restricted to in-frame clones and leaves out a portion. Of some 350,000 clones listed, around 90% are singletons. The material sequenced was peripheral blood, taken in a trial of Ad26.COV2.S vaccine versus placebo. These receptors came from a person aged 18-60 years who received the Ad26.COV2.S COVID-19 vaccine or a placebo.

The rearrangement links TRBV5-4 to TRBJ1-1, with D uncertain. Trimming removed 0 bases from V and 5 bases from J, with 20 bases in between. The CDR3 spans 17 residues. Per the germline V gene, CDR1 is SGHNT and CDR2 is YYREEE (reference sequence). The CDR3 DNA sequence: TGTGCCAGCAGCTTGGCCGGCGCCTTGCGTTCGGGAACTGAAGCTTTCTTT. Its protein product is CASSLAGALRSGTEAFF.

This rearrangement joins TRBV18 to TRBJ1-2, with TRBD1 as a possible D gene (5 bases). V lost 3 bases, J lost 0 bases, and 11 bases lay in between. This CDR3 is 15 amino acids long. CDR1 is KGHSH, CDR2 LQKENI, per germline. CDR3 in amino acids: CASSPQGRSNYGYTF. The CDR3 region has the DNA TGTGCCAGCTCACCCCAGGGCCGATCTAACTATGGCTACACCTTC.

V is TRBV6-6 and J is TRBJ1-4, with 7 bases matching TRBD1. The CDR3 spans 14 residues. The V gene end was trimmed by 8 bases and the J gene end by 4 bases; junction bases not matched to a gene: 7. The germline V gene has CDR1 MNHNY and CDR2 SVGAGI (reference sequence). The CDR3 DNA is TGTGCCAGCTACCCGACAGGGAGTAATGAAAAACTGTTTTTT. Amino acid sequence: CASYPTGSNEKLFF.

The chain joins TRBV4-3 to TRBJ1-2; D unclear. Germline V gene sequence: CDR1 LGHNA, CDR2 YSLEER. The CDR3 totals 16 residues. The V gene lost 0 bases and the J gene lost 5 bases, with 16 bases spanning the gap. The CDR3 spells CASSQETMHPLYGYTF. CDR3 in DNA: TGCGCCAGCAGCCAAGAAACCATGCATCCCCTTTATGGCTACACCTTC.

The rearrangement uses TRBV19 and TRBJ2-7; 10 nucleotides agree with TRBD2. CDR1 is LNHDA, CDR2 SQIVND, per germline (reference sequence). The CDR3 is 16 residues long. The ends lost 3 bases at V and 3 bases at J; junction bases unmatched: 8. The DNA for the CDR3 is TGTGCCAGTAGTATGCTAGCGGGGGCAGTGATCTACGAGCAGTACTTC. It translates to CASSMLAGAVIYEQYF.

The chain is built from TRBV5-1 and TRBJ2-7, with 10 nucleotides matching TRBD1. Germline loops: CDR1 SGHRS, CDR2 YFSETQ. With V trimmed by 2 bases and J by 6 bases, 5 bases remained unmatched. The CDR3 is 14 amino acids. The chain's CDR3 is CASSLGGTGVEQYF. In DNA form, the CDR3 reads TGCGCCAGCAGCTTAGGGGGGACAGGGGTCGAGCAGTACTTC.

V gene TRBV6-5 combines with J gene TRBJ2-2, with D possibly called TRBD1 or TRBD2 (5 bases each). The V end was cut by 7 bases, the J end by 4 bases, with 10 bases between. CDR1 and CDR2 (germline): MNHEY, SVGAGI. CDR3 length: 13 residues. CDR3 nucleotides: TGTGCCAGCAAGAGGGGTGGCACCGGGGAGCTGTTTTTT. Its protein product is CASKRGGTGELFF.

CDR3 in amino acids: CATRNRDGYGYTF. CDR3 in DNA: TGTGCCACCAGGAATCGGGACGGCTATGGCTACACCTTC. The chain recombines TRBV6-5 with TRBJ1-2; maybe TRBD1 (5 bases). Germline V gene data show CDR1 as MNHEY and CDR2 as SVGAGI. The CDR3 consists of 13 residues. V lost 10 bases to trimming and J lost 4 bases, with 16 bases between them.

With respect to this clone: Other DNA sequences in the same sample also yield this CDR3. This sequence joins TRBV18 and TRBJ1-5, with D possibly TRBD1 on 5 matching bases. The germline V gene encodes CDR1 KGHSH and CDR2 LQKENI. With 2 bases removed from V and 4 bases from J, the gap between germline ends came to 6 bases. The CDR3 sequence is 13 residues long. CDR3 in amino acids: CASSPGGNQPQHF. The DNA of the CDR3 is TGTGCCAGCTCACCAGGGGGTAATCAGCCCCAGCATTTT.

This clone appeared a few times. This chain connects TRBV19 to TRBJ2-6, with unresolved D. Deletions cut 6 bases from V and 0 bases from J, with 6 bases between. CDR3 length: 14 amino acids. Germline CDR1 reads LNHDA; CDR2 reads SQIVND (reference sequence). The chain's CDR3 is CASRGISGANVLTF. CDR3 nucleotides: TGTGCCAGTAGAGGGATCTCTGGGGCCAACGTCCTGACTTTC.

As concerns this clone: This sample also contains other DNA sequences that code for the same CDR3. The chain combines TRBV18 with TRBJ2-5; the D gene is possibly TRBD2 (6 bases). The germline gives CDR1 KGHSH, CDR2 LQKENI. V gave up 2 bases and J gave up 5 bases, with 6 bases separating them. The CDR3 runs 12 residues. The CDR3 sequence is CASSPGRETQYF. DNA for the CDR3: TGTGCCAGCTCACCAGGGAGGGAGACCCAGTACTTC.

V gene TRBV7-9 combines with J gene TRBJ2-2, with D perhaps TRBD1 or TRBD2 (5 bases each). V lost 5 bases to trimming and J lost 6 bases, with 16 bases between them. The CDR3 consists of 15 residues. Germline CDR1 reads SEHNR; CDR2 reads FQNEAQ (reference sequence). The chain's CDR3 is CASSRGGRGAGELFF. The CDR3 DNA is TGTGCCAGCAGCAGAGGTGGGAGAGGGGCCGGGGAGCTGTTTTTT.

The V and J genes are TRBV18 and TRBJ2-2; D might be TRBD2 (5 bases). The CDR3 is 17 residues long. In germline, CDR1 is KGHSH, CDR2 LQKENI. Trimming removed 3 bases from V and 6 bases from J, with 20 bases in between. CDR3 amino acids: CASSPRGSRGKPGELFF. In nucleotides, the CDR3 is TGTGCCAGCTCACCCCGAGGGAGCCGGGGTAAGCCCGGGGAGCTGTTTTTT.

J is TRBJ1-1 and V is TRBV28; D gene ambiguous. Germline assignment: CDR1 MDHEN and CDR2 SYDVKM. Trimming cost V 5 bases and J 0 bases, with 10 bases left between them. The CDR3 length is 14 residues. CDR3 DNA sequence: TGTGCCAGCAGTGACACAGTCGTGAACACTGAAGCTTTCTTT. It codes for CASSDTVVNTEAFF.

The chain combines TRBV6-6 with TRBJ1-2; 8 bases agree with TRBD1. Germline CDR1 is MNHNY and CDR2 is SVGAGI (reference sequence). The CDR3 is made up of 15 amino acids. Trimming removed 6 bases from V and 3 bases from J; junction bases left unmatched: 9. In nucleotides, the CDR3 is TGTGCCAGCAGAGAAGGACAGGGAAAGGACTATGGCTACACCTTC. The encoded protein is CASREGQGKDYGYTF.

The V and J genes are TRBV13 and TRBJ1-2, with 9 bases identical to TRBD1. Germline V gene sequence: CDR1 PRHDT, CDR2 FYEKMQ (reference sequence). This CDR3 spans 17 amino acids. V trimming: 5 bases; J trimming: 3 bases; junction bases outside the gene matches: 13. The CDR3 loop reads CASSLGQGTEEDYGYTF. The DNA of the CDR3 is TGTGCCAGCAGCCTGGGACAGGGTACGGAAGAGGACTATGGCTACACCTTC.

V gene TRBV7-8 combines with J gene TRBJ1-1; weak D call: TRBD1 (5 bases). The length of the CDR3 is 14 residues. The V gene lost 5 bases and the J gene lost 4 bases, with 14 bases spanning the gap. The germline V gene encodes CDR1 SGHVS and CDR2 FQNEAQ. The CDR3 region is CASSVQGPGTEAFF. The CDR3 nucleotides are TGTGCCAGCAGCGTCCAGGGCCCTGGCACTGAAGCTTTCTTT.

CDR3 in amino acids: CASSIDAHPLYGYTF. CDR3 coding DNA: TGCGCCAGCAGCATAGACGCCCATCCCCTTTATGGCTACACCTTC. The chain is built from TRBV5-1 and TRBJ1-2; D not resolved. The V end was cut by 4 bases, the J end by 5 bases, with 18 bases between. This CDR3 is built from 15 residues. Per germline, CDR1 SGHRS and CDR2 YFSETQ.

The chain joins TRBV24-1 to TRBJ2-2; D remains ambiguous. Trimming stripped 4 bases from V and 4 bases from J, with 9 bases between. The CDR3 spans 14 residues. Per the germline V gene, CDR1 is KGHDR and CDR2 is SFDVKD. The CDR3 coding sequence is TGTGCCACCAGTGACCGCCACCCCACCGGGGAGCTGTTTTTT. Protein sequence: CATSDRHPTGELFF.

Only one count was recorded for this clone. The chain uses TRBV25-1 and TRBJ2-1; D is possibly TRBD2 (6 bases). The ends were cut back, 5 bases at V and 14 bases at J, with 13 bases in the middle. Germline V lookup: CDR1 MGHDK, CDR2 SYGVNS. The CDR3 loop spans 11 amino acids. The CDR3 DNA reads TGTGCCAGCAGTCTGGGGGGACGTAAGTTCTTC. It specifies CASSLGGRKFF.

The chain has TRBV3-1 (or the pseudogene TRBV3-2) and TRBJ1-1, with D hard to call. This CDR3 has 14 amino acids. Germline CDR1 is LGHDT and CDR2 is YNNKEL (reference sequence). The V end was cut by 1 base, the J end by 0 bases, with 6 bases between. The CDR3 nucleotides are TGTGCCAGCAGCCAAGGCGGAGTGAACACTGAAGCTTTCTTT. This gives the protein CASSQGGVNTEAFF.

The chain is built from TRBV7-8 and TRBJ1-5, with TRBD1 matching 8 bases. The length of the CDR3 is 17 residues. Germline lookup yields CDR1 SGHVS and CDR2 FQNEAQ. Unmatched junction bases numbered 5, after V lost 1 base and J lost 0 bases. The CDR3 coding sequence is TGTGCCAGCAGCTTAGGCAGGGGGCCACTTAGCAATCAGCCCCAGCATTTT. Its protein product is CASSLGRGPLSNQPQHF. Variable domain in full (rest from reference TRBV7-8 and TRBJ1-5): GAGVSQSPRYKVAKRGQDVALRCDPISGHVSLFWYQQALGQGPEFLTYFQNEAQLDKSGLPSDRFFAERPEGSVSTLKIQRTQQEDSAVYLCASSLGRGPLSNQPQHFGDGTRLSIL.

V usage is TRBV6-6 and J usage is TRBJ2-1, with TRBD2 matching over 7 bases. The CDR3 runs to 12 residues. Germline V gene data show CDR1 as MNHNY and CDR2 as SVGAGI (reference sequence). Trimming at V came to 5 bases and at J to 9 bases, leaving 4 bases not matched to a gene. CDR3 amino acids: CASSPLAAEQFF. The CDR3 DNA sequence: TGTGCCAGCAGTCCCCTAGCGGCTGAGCAGTTCTTC.

The chain couples TRBV10-3 to TRBJ1-2; perhaps TRBD1 as D (6 bases). The germline V gene has CDR1 ENHRY and CDR2 SYGVKD. The CDR3 is made up of 15 amino acids. V shed 0 bases and J shed 8 bases, with 16 bases lying between them. CDR3 residues: CAISESIQGVFGYTF. CDR3 sequence (DNA): TGTGCCATCAGTGAGTCGATACAGGGTGTCTTCGGCTACACCTTC.

The chain is built from TRBV19 and TRBJ1-5; unclear D gene. CDR3 size: 15 residues. Trimming removed 4 bases at V and 1 base at J, with 11 bases between. Looked up from germline, CDR1 is LNHDA and CDR2 is SQIVND (reference sequence). CDR3 in amino acids: CASSNTQRSNQPQHF. The CDR3 nucleotides are TGTGCCAGTAGTAACACGCAACGGAGCAATCAGCCCCAGCATTTT.

This rearrangement joins TRBV11-3 to TRBJ1-4, with TRBD1 as a possible D gene (5 bases). V shed 5 bases and J shed 5 bases, with 18 bases lying between them. Germline values: CDR1 SGHNT, CDR2 YENEEA. This CDR3 comprises 16 residues. The CDR3 bases are TGTGCCAGCAGCACAGGTTTTTCGCCGCCCAATGAAAAACTGTTTTTT. Protein product: CASSTGFSPPNEKLFF.

The chain uses TRBV10-3 and TRBJ2-5, with TRBD2 matching 12 bases. The CDR3 has 15 amino acids. The germline V gene encodes CDR1 ENHRY and CDR2 SYGVKD. With V trimmed by 3 bases and J by 1 base, 0 bases remained unmatched. The CDR3 reads CAISELAGGQETQYF. The CDR3 bases are TGTGCCATCAGTGAACTAGCGGGAGGCCAAGAGACCCAGTACTTC.

The chain joins TRBV7-2 to TRBJ2-2, with TRBD1 matching over 10 bases. Trimming at V came to 0 bases and at J to 7 bases, leaving 5 bases not matched to a gene. Germline V gene data show CDR1 as SGHTA and CDR2 as FQGNSA. This CDR3 spans 16 amino acids. CDR3 sequence reads: CASSLAMTGGGGELFF. The CDR3 bases are TGTGCCAGCAGCTTAGCGATGACAGGGGGCGGCGGGGAGCTGTTTTTT. The full variable domain, rest sourced from reference TRBV7-2 and TRBJ2-2, is GAGVSQSPSNKVTEKGKDVELRCDPISGHTALYWYRQSLGQGLEFLIYFQGNSAPDKSGLPSDRFSAERTGGSVSTLTIQRTQQEDSAVYLCASSLAMTGGGGELFFGEGSRLTVL.